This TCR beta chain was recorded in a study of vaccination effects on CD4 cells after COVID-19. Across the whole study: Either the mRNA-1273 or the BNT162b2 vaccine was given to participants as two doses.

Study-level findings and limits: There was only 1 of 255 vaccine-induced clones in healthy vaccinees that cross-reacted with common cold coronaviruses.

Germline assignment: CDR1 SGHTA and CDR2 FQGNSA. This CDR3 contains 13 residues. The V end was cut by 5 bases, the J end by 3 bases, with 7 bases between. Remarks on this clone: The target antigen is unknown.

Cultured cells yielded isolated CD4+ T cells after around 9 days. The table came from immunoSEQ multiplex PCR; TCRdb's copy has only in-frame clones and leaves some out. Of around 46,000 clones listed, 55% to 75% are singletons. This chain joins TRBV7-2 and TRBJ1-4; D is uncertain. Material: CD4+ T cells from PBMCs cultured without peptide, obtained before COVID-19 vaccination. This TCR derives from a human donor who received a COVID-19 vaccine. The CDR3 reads CASSEEANEKLFF. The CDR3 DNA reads TGTGCCAGCAGCGAAGAGGCTAATGAAAAACTGTTTTTT.